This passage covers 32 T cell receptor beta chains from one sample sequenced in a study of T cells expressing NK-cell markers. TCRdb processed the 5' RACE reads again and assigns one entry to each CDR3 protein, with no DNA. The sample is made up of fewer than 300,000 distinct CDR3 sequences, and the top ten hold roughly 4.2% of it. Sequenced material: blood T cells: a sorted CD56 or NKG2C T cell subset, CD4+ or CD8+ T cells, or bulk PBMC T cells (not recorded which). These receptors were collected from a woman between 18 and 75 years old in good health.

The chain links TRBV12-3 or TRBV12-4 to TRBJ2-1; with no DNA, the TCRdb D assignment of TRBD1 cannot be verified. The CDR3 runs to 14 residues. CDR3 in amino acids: CASSLGLGGSQQFF.

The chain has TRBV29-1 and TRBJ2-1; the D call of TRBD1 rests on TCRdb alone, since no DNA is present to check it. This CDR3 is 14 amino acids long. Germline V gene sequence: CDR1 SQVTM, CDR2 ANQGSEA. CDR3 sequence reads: CSVAPLNRLNEQFF.

The CDR3 here is CASSRGFQETQYF. The chain carries TRBV18 and TRBJ2-5. Germline values: CDR1 KGHSH, CDR2 LQKENI. This CDR3 contains 13 residues.

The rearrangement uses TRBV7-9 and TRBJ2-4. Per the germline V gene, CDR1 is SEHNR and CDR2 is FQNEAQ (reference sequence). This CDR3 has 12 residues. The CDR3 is CASSSGLSFQYF.

The CDR3 protein is CASSPPPGIRNTGELFF. The rearrangement uses TRBV7-3 and TRBJ2-2; no DNA is available, so the TRBD1 call from TCRdb remains unchecked. Germline V lookup: CDR1 SGHTA, CDR2 FQGTGA. The CDR3 spans 17 residues. The full variable domain, in which reference TRBV7-3 and TRBJ2-2 provide the parts outside the CDR3, is GAGVSQTPSNKVTEKGKYVELRCDPISGHTALYWYRQSLGQGPEFLIYFQGTGAADDSGLPNDRFFAVRPEGSVSTLKIQRTERGDSAVYLCASSPPPGIRNTGELFFGEGSRLTVL.

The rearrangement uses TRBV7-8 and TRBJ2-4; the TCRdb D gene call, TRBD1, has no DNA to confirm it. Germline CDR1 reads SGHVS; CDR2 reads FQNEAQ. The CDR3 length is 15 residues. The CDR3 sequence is CASSLSGQGGYIQYF.

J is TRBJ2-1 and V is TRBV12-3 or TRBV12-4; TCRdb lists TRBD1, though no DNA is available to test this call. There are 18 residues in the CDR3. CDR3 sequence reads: CASSTHQIYGTRDNEQFF.

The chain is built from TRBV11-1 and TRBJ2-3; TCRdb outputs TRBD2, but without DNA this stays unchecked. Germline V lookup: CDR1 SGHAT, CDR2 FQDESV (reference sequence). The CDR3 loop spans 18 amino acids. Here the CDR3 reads CASSPRGSGLIGTDTQYF.

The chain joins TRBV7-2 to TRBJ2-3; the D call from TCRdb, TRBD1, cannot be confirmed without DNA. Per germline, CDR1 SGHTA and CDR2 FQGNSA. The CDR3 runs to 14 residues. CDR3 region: CASSSGGWADTQYF.

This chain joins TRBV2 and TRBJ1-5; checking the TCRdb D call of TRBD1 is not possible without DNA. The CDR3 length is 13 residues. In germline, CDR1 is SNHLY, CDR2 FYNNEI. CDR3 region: CASKGTANQPQHF.

The CDR3 here is CASSYPDREQPQHF. The chain has TRBV6-5 and TRBJ1-5; checking the TCRdb D call of TRBD1 is not possible without DNA. This CDR3 comprises 14 residues. CDR1 MNHEY and CDR2 SVGAGI come from the germline V gene.

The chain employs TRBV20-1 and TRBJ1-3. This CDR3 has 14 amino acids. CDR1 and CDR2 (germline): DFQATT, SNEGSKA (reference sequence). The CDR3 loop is CSARDQGPTNTIYF.

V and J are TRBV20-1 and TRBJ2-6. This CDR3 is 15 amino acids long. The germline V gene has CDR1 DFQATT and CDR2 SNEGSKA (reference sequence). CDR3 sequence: CSARRGSSGANVLTF.

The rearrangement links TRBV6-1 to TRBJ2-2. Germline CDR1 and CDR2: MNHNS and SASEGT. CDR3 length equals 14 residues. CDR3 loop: CASSPTVNTGELFF.

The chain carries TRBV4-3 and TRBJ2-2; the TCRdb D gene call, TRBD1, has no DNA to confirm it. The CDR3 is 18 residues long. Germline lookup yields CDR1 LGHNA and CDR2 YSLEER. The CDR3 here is CASSQVSLGGANTGELFF.

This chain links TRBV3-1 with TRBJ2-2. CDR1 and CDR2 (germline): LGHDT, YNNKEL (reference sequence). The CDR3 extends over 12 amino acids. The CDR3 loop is CASSQLAGELFF.

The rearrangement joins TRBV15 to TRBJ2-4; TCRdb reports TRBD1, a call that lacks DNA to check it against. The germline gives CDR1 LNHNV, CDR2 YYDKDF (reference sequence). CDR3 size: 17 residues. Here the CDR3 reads CATSTHQGVGTKNIQYF.

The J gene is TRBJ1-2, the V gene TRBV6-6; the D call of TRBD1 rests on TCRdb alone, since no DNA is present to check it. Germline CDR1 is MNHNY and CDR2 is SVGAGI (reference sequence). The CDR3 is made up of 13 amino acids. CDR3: CASRSTGYYGYTF.

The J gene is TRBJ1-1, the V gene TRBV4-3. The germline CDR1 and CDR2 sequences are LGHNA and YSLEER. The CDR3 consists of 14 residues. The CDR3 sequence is CASSQELFALGAFF.

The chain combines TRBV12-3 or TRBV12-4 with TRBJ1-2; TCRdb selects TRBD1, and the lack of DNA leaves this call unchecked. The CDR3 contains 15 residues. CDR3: CASSTPGPKGYGYTF.

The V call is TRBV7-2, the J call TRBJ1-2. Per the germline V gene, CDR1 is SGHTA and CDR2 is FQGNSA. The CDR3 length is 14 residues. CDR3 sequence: CASSLSGANYGYTF. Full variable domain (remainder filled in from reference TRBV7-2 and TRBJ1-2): GAGVSQSPSNKVTEKGKDVELRCDPISGHTALYWYRQSLGQGLEFLIYFQGNSAPDKSGLPSDRFSAERTGGSVSTLTIQRTQQEDSAVYLCASSLSGANYGYTFGSGTRLTVV.

CDR3 residues: CASCRDPGGGENIQYF. This chain uses TRBV5-1 with TRBJ2-4; the D call from TCRdb, TRBD1, cannot be confirmed without DNA. The CDR3 has 16 residues. Germline values: CDR1 SGHRS, CDR2 YFSETQ.

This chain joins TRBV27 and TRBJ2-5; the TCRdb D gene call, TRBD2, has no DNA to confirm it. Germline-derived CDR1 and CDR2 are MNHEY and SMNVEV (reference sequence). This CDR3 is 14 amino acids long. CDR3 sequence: CASSFGLTGETQYF.

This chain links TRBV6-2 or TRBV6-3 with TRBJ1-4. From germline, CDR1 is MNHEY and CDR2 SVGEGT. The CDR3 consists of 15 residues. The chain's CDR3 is CASSYPSATNEKLFF.

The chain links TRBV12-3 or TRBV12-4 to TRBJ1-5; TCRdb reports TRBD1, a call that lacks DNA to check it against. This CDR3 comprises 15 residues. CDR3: CASRLAGQGNQPQHF.

CDR3 region: CSAPGPGQGEKGYTF. The gene calls are TRBV20-1 and TRBJ1-2; lacking DNA, the TRBD1 call made by TCRdb goes unchecked. The V gene's germline CDR1 is DFQATT and CDR2 SNEGSKA (reference sequence). This CDR3 spans 15 amino acids.

This CDR3 is CASSLLGESGRNIQYF. V usage is TRBV5-6 and J usage is TRBJ2-4; without DNA, the TCRdb call of TRBD2 cannot be checked. The germline V gene encodes CDR1 SGHDT and CDR2 YYEEEE. This CDR3 contains 16 residues. The full variable domain, its missing parts supplied by reference TRBV5-6 and TRBJ2-4, is DAGVTQSPTHLIKTRGQQVTLRCSPKSGHDTVSWYQQALGQGPQFIFQYYEEEERQRGNFPDRFSGHQFPNYSSELNVNALLLGDSALYLCASSLLGESGRNIQYFGAGTRLSVL.

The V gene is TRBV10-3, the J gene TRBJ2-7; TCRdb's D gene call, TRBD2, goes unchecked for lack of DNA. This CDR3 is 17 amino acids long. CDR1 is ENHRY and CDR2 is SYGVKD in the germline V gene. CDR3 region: CAISEKGLAGGPGEQYF.

CDR3 amino acids: CATSDPTSRNDEQFF. The chain carries TRBV24-1 and TRBJ2-1; there is no DNA to check the TCRdb D call of TRBD2. This CDR3 has 15 residues. In germline, CDR1 is KGHDR, CDR2 SFDVKD.

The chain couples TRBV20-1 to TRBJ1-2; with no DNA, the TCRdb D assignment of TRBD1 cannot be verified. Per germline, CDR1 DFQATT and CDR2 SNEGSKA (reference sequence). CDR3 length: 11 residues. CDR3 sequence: CSAGTGDLLTF.

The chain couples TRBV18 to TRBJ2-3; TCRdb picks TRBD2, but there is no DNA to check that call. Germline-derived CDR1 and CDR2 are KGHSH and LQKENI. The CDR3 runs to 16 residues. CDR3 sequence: CASSPVLAGGADTQYF.

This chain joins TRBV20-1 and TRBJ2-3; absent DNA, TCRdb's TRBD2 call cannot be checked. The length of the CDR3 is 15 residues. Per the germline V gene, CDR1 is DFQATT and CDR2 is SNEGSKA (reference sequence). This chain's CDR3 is CSAGGLAENTDTQYF.